Shown below are 28 T cell receptor beta chains from a single sample sequenced in a study. TCRdb reprocessed the RT-PCR reads via MiXCR and lists one record per CDR3 protein. The data contain around 700,000 distinct CDR3 sequences, over 12% of them singletons. Specimen: memory CD4+ T cells from blood. These receptor sequences come from a female donor in good health, serving as a healthy control.

There are a few counts of this clonotype. The CDR3 loop is CTTDRGGTEAFF. CDR3 sequence (DNA): TGCACCACCGACAGGGGAGGCACTGAAGCTTTCTTT. The chain carries TRBV20-1 and TRBJ1-1; 8 positions match TRBD1. This CDR3 comprises 12 residues. CDR1 is DFQATT and CDR2 is SNEGSKA in the germline V gene (reference sequence).

This chain uses TRBV7-2 with TRBJ2-3, with TRBD2 matching over 9 bases. The CDR3 has 16 residues. The ends lost 1 base at V and 1 base at J; junction bases unmatched: 3. Germline CDR1 reads SGHTA; CDR2 reads FQGNSA. CDR3 loop: CASSLGRLAGTDTQYF. The DNA for the CDR3 is TGTGCCAGCAGCTTAGGGAGACTAGCGGGCACAGATACGCAGTATTTT.

In its sample, this clonotype was seen a few times. V usage is TRBV27 and J usage is TRBJ2-2, with 10 bases matching TRBD2. Germline V gene lookup returns CDR1 MNHEY and CDR2 SMNVEV (reference sequence). CDR3 length: 15 amino acids. With 5 bases clipped from V and 5 bases from J, the junction kept 5 bases outside the gene matches. The CDR3 DNA sequence: TGTGCCAGCAGTAAAACTAGCGGGAAGACCGGGGAGCTGTTTTTT. It translates to CASSKTSGKTGELFF.

There are a few counts of this clonotype. The V and J genes are TRBV2 and TRBJ2-5, with TRBD2 identical over 14 bases. The J call may be faulty, since TRBJ2-3 better matches the DNA end. There are 14 residues in the CDR3. Germline values: CDR1 SNHLY, CDR2 FYNNEI. The CDR3 reads CASTGLAGGETQYF. CDR3 bases: TGTGCCAGCACTGGACTAGCGGGAGGAGAAACGCAGTATTTT.

The chain links TRBV27 to TRBJ1-6; maybe TRBD1 (6 bases). Trimming took off 4 bases at V and 4 bases at J, with 17 bases between the two ends. CDR1 is MNHEY and CDR2 is SMNVEV in the germline V gene (reference sequence). The CDR3 consists of 17 residues. This CDR3 reads CASSSRDTDLYNSPLHF. The CDR3 bases are TGTGCCAGCAGTTCCCGGGACACCGATCTGTATAATTCACCCCTCCACTTT.

This clonotype came up a few times. The gene calls are TRBV11-1 and TRBJ1-6; 10 nucleotides line up with TRBD1. With 3 bases clipped from V and 3 bases from J, the junction kept 2 bases outside the gene matches. This CDR3 is 16 amino acids long. The V gene's germline CDR1 is SGHAT and CDR2 FQDESV (reference sequence). CDR3 amino acids: CASSLDRGDYNSPLHF. CDR3 DNA sequence: TGTGCCAGCAGCTTGGACAGGGGGGACTATAATTCACCCCTCCACTTT.

This clonotype was seen more than once but under ten times. The chain employs TRBV6-5 and TRBJ2-5, with a weak D call TRBD2 (6 bases). Trimming left V 8 bases short and J 5 bases short, with 15 bases between. The germline gives CDR1 MNHEY, CDR2 SVGAGI. This CDR3 contains 13 residues. The DNA of the CDR3 is TGTGCCAGCCGCCGACGGGCGGGGGAGACCCAGTACTTC. Translating it yields CASRRRAGETQYF.

This clonotype has just a few counts. The CDR3 is CASSATGGKDTQYF. CDR3 coding DNA: TGTGCCAGCAGCGCGACAGGGGGCAAAGATACGCAGTATTTT. The chain joins TRBV9 to TRBJ2-3, with TRBD1 matching 10 bases. This CDR3 spans 14 amino acids. V dropped 3 bases and J dropped 5; count of bases not matched to a gene: 3. Germline CDR1 is SGDLS and CDR2 is YYNGEE.

There are many counts of this clonotype. V usage is TRBV24-1 and J usage is TRBJ2-1, with 9 nucleotides matching TRBD1. V shed 3 bases, J shed 9 bases, and the junction held 8 bases outside the gene matches. This CDR3 has 15 residues. Germline-derived CDR1 and CDR2 are KGHDR and SFDVKD. The CDR3 here is CATSDHFGQGTEQFF. Written as DNA, the CDR3 is TGTGCCACCAGTGATCACTTTGGACAGGGGACTGAGCAGTTCTTC.

This clonotype was detected ten times or more. This rearrangement joins TRBV5-1 to TRBJ2-7, with D possibly being TRBD1 or TRBD2 (5 bases each). Germline loops: CDR1 SGHRS, CDR2 YFSETQ. Trimming removed 2 bases at V and 6 bases at J, with 9 bases between. The CDR3 has 12 amino acids. The CDR3 protein is CASSFEGTEQYF. CDR3 DNA: TGCGCCAGCAGCTTCGAAGGGACCGAGCAGTACTTC.

This clonotype was counted many times. The chain combines TRBV7-2 with TRBJ2-5; TRBD2 matches at 7 bases. The germline gives CDR1 SGHTA, CDR2 FQGNSA. J gave up 3 bases and V 5 bases, and 3 bases lay outside the gene matches. This CDR3 contains 13 residues. The CDR3 sequence is CASSALAKETQYF. Written as DNA, the CDR3 is TGTGCCAGCAGCGCACTAGCGAAAGAGACCCAGTACTTC.

This clonotype was observed a handful of times. The rearrangement uses TRBV20-1 and TRBJ2-7; D may be TRBD2 (5 bases). CDR1 is DFQATT and CDR2 is SNEGSKA in the germline V gene (reference sequence). The CDR3 is 12 amino acids. Trimming shortened V by 3 bases and J by 6 bases, and 12 bases separated the two germline ends. CDR3 residues: CSARFHGGEQYF. The CDR3 region has the DNA TGCAGTGCTAGGTTCCACGGAGGCGAGCAGTACTTC.

This clonotype was counted between two and nine times. The V gene is TRBV10-3, the J gene TRBJ1-3; TRBD1 is a possible D gene (5 bases). Germline CDR1 and CDR2: ENHRY and SYGVKD. V was pared by 10 bases and J by 9 bases, with 13 bases between. This CDR3 has 11 residues. The CDR3 DNA follows: TGTGCCACCGGTGGGGGAGGCACCATATATTTT. It is translated as CATGGGGTIYF.

This chain joins TRBV6-1 and TRBJ1-3, with 7 nucleotides matching TRBD1. This CDR3 has 17 residues. The germline V gene encodes CDR1 MNHNS and CDR2 SASEGT. Trimming cost V 7 bases and J 0 bases; bases outside gene matches: 12. The CDR3 is CASKTGTFSSSGNTIYF. DNA for the CDR3: TGTGCCAGCAAGACAGGGACTTTTTCCAGCTCTGGAAACACCATATATTTT.

This clonotype was observed at least ten times. The CDR3 spells CASSRARGYGYTF. The CDR3 DNA reads TGTGCCAGCAGCCGCGCCAGGGGCTATGGCTACACCTTC. The genes are TRBV12-3 or TRBV12-4 and TRBJ1-2; a weak D match, TRBD1 (6 bases). The CDR3 is 13 residues long. V lost 6 bases to trimming and J lost 4 bases, with 12 bases between them.

This chain uses TRBV2 with TRBJ1-6, with TRBD1 matching over 7 bases. From germline, CDR1 is SNHLY and CDR2 FYNNEI. Trimming cost V 7 bases and J 7 bases; bases outside gene matches: 4. The CDR3 totals 13 residues. The CDR3 DNA sequence: TGTGCCAGCACGGGACAGCTAAATTCACCCCTCCACTTT. Translating gives CASTGQLNSPLHF. Full variable domain (missing parts from reference TRBV2 and TRBJ1-6): EPEVTQTPSHQVTQMGQEVILRCVPISNHLYFYWYRQILGQKVEFLVSFYNNEISEKSEIFDDQFSVERPDGSNFTLKIRSTKLEDSAMYFCASTGQLNSPLHFGNGTRLTVT.

Many counts were recorded for this clonotype. The chain couples TRBV18 to TRBJ1-6, with D unresolved. This CDR3 is 12 amino acids long. Germline V gives CDR1 KGHSH, CDR2 LQKENI. Trimming removed 3 bases from V and 5 bases from J, with 2 bases in between. The CDR3 nucleotides are TGTGCCAGCTCACCGAATAATTCACCCCTCCACTTT. It yields the protein CASSPNNSPLHF.

This clonotype was detected only a few times. This chain links TRBV25-1 with TRBJ2-7; the D gene is possibly TRBD2 (5 bases). The CDR3 spans 15 residues. The germline gives CDR1 MGHDK, CDR2 SYGVNS. V lost 1 base to trimming and J lost 4 bases, with 14 bases between them. The CDR3 protein is CASSELSGYSYEQYF. The CDR3 DNA follows: TGTGCCAGCAGTGAATTAAGCGGTTACTCGTACGAGCAGTACTTC.

This chain links TRBV18 with TRBJ1-3; TRBD1 aligns across 11 bases. This CDR3 is 17 amino acids long. The V gene end was trimmed by 4 bases and the J gene end by 1 base; junction bases not matched to a gene: 6. Germline V gene lookup returns CDR1 KGHSH and CDR2 LQKENI. The chain's CDR3 is CASSLGQGAFSGNTIYF. Here the CDR3 DNA reads TGTGCCAGCTCACTCGGACAGGGGGCTTTTTCTGGAAACACCATATATTTT.

Many counts were recorded for this clonotype. The chain is built from TRBV20-1 and TRBJ1-1; D is uncertain. The CDR3 spans 9 residues. The germline V gene encodes CDR1 DFQATT and CDR2 SNEGSKA (reference sequence). CDR3 amino acids: CSHAAEAFF. Written as DNA, the CDR3 is TGCAGCCACGCGGCAGAAGCTTTCTTT.

The CDR3: CSASGRGHTGELFF. The CDR3 DNA reads as TGCAGTGCTAGTGGCAGGGGGCACACCGGGGAGCTGTTTTTT. The rearrangement links TRBV20-1 to TRBJ2-2; the match to TRBD1 covers 8 bases. Germline CDR1 reads DFQATT; CDR2 reads SNEGSKA (reference sequence). This CDR3 is built from 14 residues. V was clipped by 3 bases and J by 3 bases; unmatched bases: 3.

This clonotype was detected a few times. CDR3 sequence reads: CATSDFPELTAYEQYF. For the CDR3, the DNA is TGTGCCACCAGTGATTTCCCTGAACTGACAGCCTACGAGCAGTACTTC. The chain uses TRBV24-1 and TRBJ2-7, with D tentatively TRBD1 (5 bases). V was shortened by 1 base and J by 2 bases, with 14 bases between the two germline ends. Per the germline V gene, CDR1 is KGHDR and CDR2 is SFDVKD. CDR3 length: 16 residues.

Many counts were recorded for this clonotype. The CDR3, as DNA: TGTGCCAGCAGCTTGAACCCCCCCGCTGACTACGAGCAGTACTTC. Its protein is CASSLNPPADYEQYF. The rearrangement uses TRBV13 and TRBJ2-7; no clear D. Germline-derived CDR1 and CDR2 are PRHDT and FYEKMQ (reference sequence). Trimming took off 3 bases at V and 3 bases at J, with 15 bases between the two ends. The CDR3 covers 15 residues.

This rearrangement joins TRBV7-9 to TRBJ2-7; 11 bases line up with TRBD2. CDR3 size: 14 residues. With 4 bases clipped from V and 2 bases from J, the junction kept 1 base outside the gene matches. CDR1 SEHNR and CDR2 FQNEAQ come from the germline V gene (reference sequence). The CDR3 loop is CASSSTSGTYEQYF. CDR3 in DNA: TGTGCCAGCAGCTCGACTAGCGGGACCTACGAGCAGTACTTC.

This clonotype was picked up many times. The V gene is TRBV7-3, the J gene TRBJ2-1; TRBD2 agrees at 16 bases. With V trimmed by 5 bases and J by 7 bases, 5 bases remained unmatched. This CDR3 comprises 16 residues. CDR1 is SGHTA and CDR2 is FQGTGA in the germline V gene. CDR3 coding DNA: TGTGCCAGCAGCCCGATGGGACTAGCGGGGGGGAATGAGCAGTTCTTC. Protein: CASSPMGLAGGNEQFF. Based on the CDR3 plus reference TRBV7-3 and TRBJ2-1, the full variable domain is GAGVSQTPSNKVTEKGKYVELRCDPISGHTALYWYRQSLGQGPEFLIYFQGTGAADDSGLPNDRFFAVRPEGSVSTLKIQRTERGDSAVYLCASSPMGLAGGNEQFFGPGTRLTVL.

The CDR3 coding sequence is TGTGCCAGCAGCTTATTCTGGGGGAGCAATCAGCCCCAGCATTTT. Encoded protein: CASSLFWGSNQPQHF. The V call is TRBV7-2, the J call TRBJ1-5, with a possible D match to TRBD1 (5 bases). Germline CDR1 and CDR2: SGHTA and FQGNSA. CDR3 size: 15 residues. Trimming removed 2 bases at V and 1 base at J, with 9 bases between.

This clonotype was seen many times. The chain uses TRBV10-3 and TRBJ2-1, with D perhaps assigned TRBD1 or TRBD2 (5 bases each). CDR3 length: 15 amino acids. Trimming shortened V by 2 bases and J by 2 bases, and 10 bases separated the two germline ends. Looked up from germline, CDR1 is ENHRY and CDR2 is SYGVKD. This chain's CDR3 is CAISEARGAYNEQFF. For the CDR3, the DNA is TGTGCCATCAGTGAGGCTAGGGGAGCCTACAATGAGCAGTTCTTC.

This clonotype has only a few counts. The chain employs TRBV6-6 and TRBJ1-4; 7 nucleotides agree with TRBD1. The germline V gene encodes CDR1 MNHNY and CDR2 SVGAGI (reference sequence). J gave up 9 bases and V 6 bases, and 13 bases lay outside the gene matches. The CDR3 runs 15 residues. In DNA form, the CDR3 reads TGTGCCAGCAGCCCGGGGACGACAGGGACTAAAAAACTGTTTTTT. Translation: CASSPGTTGTKKLFF.